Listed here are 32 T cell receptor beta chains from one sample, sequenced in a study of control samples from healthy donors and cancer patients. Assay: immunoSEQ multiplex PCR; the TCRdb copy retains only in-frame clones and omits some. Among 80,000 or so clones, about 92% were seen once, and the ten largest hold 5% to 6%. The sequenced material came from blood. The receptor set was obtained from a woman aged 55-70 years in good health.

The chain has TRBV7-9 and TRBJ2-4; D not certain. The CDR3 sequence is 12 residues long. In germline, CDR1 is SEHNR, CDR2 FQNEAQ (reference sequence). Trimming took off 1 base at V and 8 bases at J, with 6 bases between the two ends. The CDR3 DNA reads TGTGCCAGCAGCTTAGTAGACGACATTCAGTACTTC. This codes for CASSLVDDIQYF.

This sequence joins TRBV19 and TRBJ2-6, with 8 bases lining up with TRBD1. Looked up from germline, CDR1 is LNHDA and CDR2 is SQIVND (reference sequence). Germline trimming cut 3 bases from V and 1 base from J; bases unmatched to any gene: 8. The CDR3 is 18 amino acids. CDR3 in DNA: TGTGCCAGTAGTATGGGGGGCAGGGGGCATTCTGGGGCCAACGTCCTGACTTTC. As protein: CASSMGGRGHSGANVLTF.

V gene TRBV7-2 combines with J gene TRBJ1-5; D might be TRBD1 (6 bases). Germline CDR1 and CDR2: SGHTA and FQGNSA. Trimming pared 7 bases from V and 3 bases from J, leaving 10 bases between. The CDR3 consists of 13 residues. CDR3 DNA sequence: TGTGCCAGCAACACAGGGTACAATCAGCCCCAGCATTTT. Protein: CASNTGYNQPQHF.

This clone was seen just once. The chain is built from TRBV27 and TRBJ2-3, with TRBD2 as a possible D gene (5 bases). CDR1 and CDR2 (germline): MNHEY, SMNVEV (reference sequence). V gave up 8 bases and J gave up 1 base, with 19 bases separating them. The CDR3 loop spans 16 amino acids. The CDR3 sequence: CASRLVSGWGTDTQYF. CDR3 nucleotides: TGTGCCAGCCGCTTAGTGTCGGGATGGGGCACAGATACGCAGTATTTT.

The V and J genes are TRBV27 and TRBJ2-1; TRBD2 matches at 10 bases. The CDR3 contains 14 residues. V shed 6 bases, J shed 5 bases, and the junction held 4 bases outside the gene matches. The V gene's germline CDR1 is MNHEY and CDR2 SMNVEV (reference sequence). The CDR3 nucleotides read TGTGCCAGCAGATGGACTAGCGGAAACAATGAGCAGTTCTTC. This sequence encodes CASRWTSGNNEQFF.

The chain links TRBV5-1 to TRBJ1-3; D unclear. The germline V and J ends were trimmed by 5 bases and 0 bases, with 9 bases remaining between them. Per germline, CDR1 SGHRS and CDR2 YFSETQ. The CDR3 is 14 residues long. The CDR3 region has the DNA TGCGCCAGCAGTTTTGACCTCTCTGGAAACACCATATATTTT. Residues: CASSFDLSGNTIYF.

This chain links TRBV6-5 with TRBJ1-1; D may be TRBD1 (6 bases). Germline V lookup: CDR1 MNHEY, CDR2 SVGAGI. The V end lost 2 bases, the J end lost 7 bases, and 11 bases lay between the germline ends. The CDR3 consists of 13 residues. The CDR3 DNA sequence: TGTGCCAGCAGTTACCCCGGGACAAGTGAAGCTTTCTTT. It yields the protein CASSYPGTSEAFF.

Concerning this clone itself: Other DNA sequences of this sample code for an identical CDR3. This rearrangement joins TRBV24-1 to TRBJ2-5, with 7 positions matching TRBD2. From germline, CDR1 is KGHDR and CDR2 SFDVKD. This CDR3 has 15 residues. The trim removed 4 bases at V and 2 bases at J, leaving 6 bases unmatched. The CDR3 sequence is CATSDPQRGQETQYF. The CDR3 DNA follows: TGTGCCACCAGTGACCCTCAGCGGGGACAAGAGACCCAGTACTTC.

The CDR3 DNA reads TGTGCCAGCAGCTTAAACGCGGGGACGAACAATGAGCAGTTCTTC. Translation gives CASSLNAGTNNEQFF. This chain links TRBV7-3 with TRBJ2-1, with D possibly matching TRBD2 (6 bases). Germline CDR1 and CDR2: SGHTA and FQGTGA. V was trimmed by 1 base and J by 5 bases, leaving 12 bases between them. The CDR3 contains 15 residues.

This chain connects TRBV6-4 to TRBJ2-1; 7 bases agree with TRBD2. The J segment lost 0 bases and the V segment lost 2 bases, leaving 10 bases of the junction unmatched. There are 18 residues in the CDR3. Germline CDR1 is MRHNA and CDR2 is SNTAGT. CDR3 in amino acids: CASSDTLVAGGSYNEQFF. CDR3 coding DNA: TGTGCCAGCAGTGACACCCTAGTAGCGGGCGGCTCCTACAATGAGCAGTTCTTC.

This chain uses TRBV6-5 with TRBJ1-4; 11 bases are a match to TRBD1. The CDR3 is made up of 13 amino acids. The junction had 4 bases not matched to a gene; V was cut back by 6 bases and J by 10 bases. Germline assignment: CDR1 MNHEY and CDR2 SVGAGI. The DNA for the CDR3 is TGTGCCAGCAGAGTGGACAGGGGGCTAAAACTGTTTTTT. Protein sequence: CASRVDRGLKLFF.

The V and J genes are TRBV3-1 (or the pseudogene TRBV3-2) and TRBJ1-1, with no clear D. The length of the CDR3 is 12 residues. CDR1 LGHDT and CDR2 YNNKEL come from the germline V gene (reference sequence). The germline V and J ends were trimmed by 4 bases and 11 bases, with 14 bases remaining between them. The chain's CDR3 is CASSRENAGAFF. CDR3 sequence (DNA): TGTGCCAGCAGCCGAGAAAACGCTGGGGCTTTCTTT.

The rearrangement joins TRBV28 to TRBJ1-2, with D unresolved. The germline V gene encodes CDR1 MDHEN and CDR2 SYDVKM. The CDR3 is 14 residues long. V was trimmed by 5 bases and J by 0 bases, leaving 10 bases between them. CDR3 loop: CASSENFSNYGYTF. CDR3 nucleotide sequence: TGTGCCAGCAGTGAGAACTTTTCTAACTATGGCTACACCTTC.

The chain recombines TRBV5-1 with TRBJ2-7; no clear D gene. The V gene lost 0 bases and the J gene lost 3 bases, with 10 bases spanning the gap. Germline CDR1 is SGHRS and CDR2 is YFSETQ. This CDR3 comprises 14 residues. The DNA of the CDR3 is TGCGCCAGCAGCTTGGCCCTAGGTGGCTACGAGCAGTACTTC. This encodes CASSLALGGYEQYF.

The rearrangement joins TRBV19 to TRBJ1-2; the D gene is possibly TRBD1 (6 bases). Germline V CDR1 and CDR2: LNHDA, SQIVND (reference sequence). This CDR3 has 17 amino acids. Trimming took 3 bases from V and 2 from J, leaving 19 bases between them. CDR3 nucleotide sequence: TGTGCCAGTAGTATTACCGGGACAATAATCGGGAACTATGGCTACACCTTC. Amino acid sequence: CASSITGTIIGNYGYTF.

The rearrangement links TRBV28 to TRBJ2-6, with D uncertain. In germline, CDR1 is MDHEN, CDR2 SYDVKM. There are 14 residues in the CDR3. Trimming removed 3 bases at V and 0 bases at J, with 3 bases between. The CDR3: CASSLFSGANVLTF. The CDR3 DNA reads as TGTGCCAGCAGTTTGTTCTCTGGGGCCAACGTCCTGACTTTC. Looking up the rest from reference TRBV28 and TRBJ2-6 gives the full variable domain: DVKVTQSSRYLVKRTGEKVFLECVQDMDHENMFWYRQDPGLGLRLIYFSYDVKMKEKGDIPEGYSVSREKKERFSLILESASTNQTSMYLCASSLFSGANVLTFGAGSRLTVL.

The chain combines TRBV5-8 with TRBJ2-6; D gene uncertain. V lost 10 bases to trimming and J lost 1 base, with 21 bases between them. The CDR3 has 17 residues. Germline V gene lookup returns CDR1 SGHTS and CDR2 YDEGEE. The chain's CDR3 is CASHRLGMSSGANVLTF. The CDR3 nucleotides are TGTGCCTCCCACCGCCTGGGGATGAGTTCTGGGGCCAACGTCCTGACTTTC.

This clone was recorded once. The CDR3 DNA sequence: TGTGCCAGCAGCTTAGTGGTGGGACTAACCAATCTGGGCGAGCAGTACTTC. This codes for CASSLVVGLTNLGEQYF. The chain recombines TRBV7-2 with TRBJ2-7; TRBD2 matches 7 bases. V was clipped by 1 base and J by 6 bases; unmatched bases: 15. From germline, CDR1 is SGHTA and CDR2 FQGNSA. CDR3 length: 17 amino acids.

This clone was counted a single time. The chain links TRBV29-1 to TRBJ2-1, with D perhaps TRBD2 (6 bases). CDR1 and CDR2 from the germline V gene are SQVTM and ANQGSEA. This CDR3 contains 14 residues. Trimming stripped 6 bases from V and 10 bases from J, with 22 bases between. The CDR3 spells CSVRPPEGVREQFF. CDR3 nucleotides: TGCAGCGTCCGGCCCCCGGAGGGAGTGAGGGAGCAGTTCTTC.

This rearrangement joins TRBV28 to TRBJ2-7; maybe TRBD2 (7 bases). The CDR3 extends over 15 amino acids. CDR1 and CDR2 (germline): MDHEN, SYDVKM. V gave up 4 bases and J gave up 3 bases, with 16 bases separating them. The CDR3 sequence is CASSSHAGGHYEQYF. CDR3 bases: TGTGCCAGCAGTTCCCACGCCGGGGGGCACTACGAGCAGTACTTC.

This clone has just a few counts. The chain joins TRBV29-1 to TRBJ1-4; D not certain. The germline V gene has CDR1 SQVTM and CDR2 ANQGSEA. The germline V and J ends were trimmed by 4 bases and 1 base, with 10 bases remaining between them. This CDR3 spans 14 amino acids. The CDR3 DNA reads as TGCAGCGTTGGGGCGATGGGAACTAATGAAAAACTGTTTTTT. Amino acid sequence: CSVGAMGTNEKLFF.

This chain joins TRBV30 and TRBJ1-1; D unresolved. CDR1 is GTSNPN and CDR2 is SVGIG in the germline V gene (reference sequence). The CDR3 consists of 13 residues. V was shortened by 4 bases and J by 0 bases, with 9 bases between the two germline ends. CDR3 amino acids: CAWKVNMNTEAFF. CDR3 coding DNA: TGTGCCTGGAAGGTTAACATGAACACTGAAGCTTTCTTT.

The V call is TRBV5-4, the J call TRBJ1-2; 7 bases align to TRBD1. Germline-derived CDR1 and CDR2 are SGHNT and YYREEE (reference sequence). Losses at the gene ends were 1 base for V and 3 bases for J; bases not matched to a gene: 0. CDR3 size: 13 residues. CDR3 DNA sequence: TGTGCCAGCAGCTTGACAGGGGACTATGGCTACACCTTC. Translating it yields CASSLTGDYGYTF.

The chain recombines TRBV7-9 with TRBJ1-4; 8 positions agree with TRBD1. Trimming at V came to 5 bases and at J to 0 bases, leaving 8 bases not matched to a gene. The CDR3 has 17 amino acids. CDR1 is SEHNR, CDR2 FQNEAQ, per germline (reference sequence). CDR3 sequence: CASSTGTGSSTNEKLFF. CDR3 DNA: TGTGCCAGCAGCACAGGGACAGGATCCTCAACTAATGAAAAACTGTTTTTT.

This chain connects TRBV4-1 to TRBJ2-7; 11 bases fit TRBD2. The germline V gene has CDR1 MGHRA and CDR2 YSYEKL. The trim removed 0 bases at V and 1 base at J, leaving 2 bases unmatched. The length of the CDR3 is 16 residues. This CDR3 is CASSQEASGRSYEQYF. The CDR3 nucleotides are TGCGCCAGCAGCCAAGAGGCTAGCGGGAGGTCCTACGAGCAGTACTTC.

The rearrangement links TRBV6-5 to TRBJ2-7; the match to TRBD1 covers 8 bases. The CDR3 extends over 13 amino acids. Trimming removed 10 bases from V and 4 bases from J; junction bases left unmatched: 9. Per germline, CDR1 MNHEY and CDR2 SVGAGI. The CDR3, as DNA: TGTGCCACTTTACCGGGACAGGTTTACGAGCAGTACTTC. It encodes CATLPGQVYEQYF.

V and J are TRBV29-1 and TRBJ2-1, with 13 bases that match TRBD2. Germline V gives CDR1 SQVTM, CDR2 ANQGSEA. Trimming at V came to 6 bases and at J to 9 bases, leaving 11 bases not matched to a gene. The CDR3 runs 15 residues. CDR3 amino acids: CSVETSGRPLPEQFF. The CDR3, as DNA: TGCAGCGTAGAGACTAGCGGGAGGCCCCTTCCTGAGCAGTTCTTC.

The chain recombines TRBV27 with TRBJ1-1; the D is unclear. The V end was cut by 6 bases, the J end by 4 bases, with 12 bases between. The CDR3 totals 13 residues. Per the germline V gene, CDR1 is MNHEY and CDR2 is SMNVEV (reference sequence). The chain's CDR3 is CASRRVLGTEAFF. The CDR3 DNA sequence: TGTGCCAGCAGGAGGGTGTTGGGCACTGAAGCTTTCTTT.

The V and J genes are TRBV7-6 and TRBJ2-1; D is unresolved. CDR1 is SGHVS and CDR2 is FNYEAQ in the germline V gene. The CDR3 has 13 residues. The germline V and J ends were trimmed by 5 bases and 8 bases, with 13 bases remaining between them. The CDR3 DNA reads TGTGCCAGCAGCCCGTCCGCGGTCCATGAGCAGTTCTTC. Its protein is CASSPSAVHEQFF.

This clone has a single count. The chain's CDR3 is CASSFVNQPQHF. The CDR3 DNA sequence: TGTGCCAGCAGCTTCGTGAATCAGCCCCAGCATTTT. This sequence joins TRBV7-8 and TRBJ1-5; D call uncertain. CDR3 size: 12 residues. Trimming took off 3 bases at V and 4 bases at J, with 4 bases between the two ends. Germline loops: CDR1 SGHVS, CDR2 FQNEAQ.

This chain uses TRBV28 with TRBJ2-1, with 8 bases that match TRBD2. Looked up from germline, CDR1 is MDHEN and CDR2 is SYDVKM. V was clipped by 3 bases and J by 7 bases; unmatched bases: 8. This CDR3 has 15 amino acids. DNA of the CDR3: TGTGCCAGCAGTTTGGCGGCTAGCGGGTTAAATGAGCAGTTCTTC. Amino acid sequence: CASSLAASGLNEQFF.

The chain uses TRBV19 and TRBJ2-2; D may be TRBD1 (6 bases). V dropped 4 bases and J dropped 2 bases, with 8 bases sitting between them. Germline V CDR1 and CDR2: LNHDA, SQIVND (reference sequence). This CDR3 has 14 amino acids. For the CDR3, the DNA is TGTGCCAGTAGTACGGGACAAAACACCGGGGAGCTGTTTTTT. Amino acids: CASSTGQNTGELFF.